This section outlines one T cell receptor beta chain sequence together with its context. Its target is not known. CDR1 is LGHDT, CDR2 YNNKEL, per germline (reference sequence). This CDR3 comprises 15 residues. V shed 6 bases and J 4 bases; nucleotides not matched to a gene: 8. Here immunoSEQ multiplex PCR was the method, and the copy in TCRdb shows in-frame clones only, minus some. This table holds approximately 31,000 clones, approximately 87% found once. This sample is drawn from a study of T cell responses to AZD1222 COVID-19 vaccine. Regarding the study as a whole: Just five to seven people given AZD1222 tested seropositive at baseline.

This clonotype was obtained from an adult who received the AZD1222 COVID-19 vaccine. The sequences come from peripheral blood, collected 28 days after the second AZD1222 dose. The chain recombines TRBV3-1 (or the pseudogene TRBV3-2) with TRBJ2-3, with 9 bases identical to TRBD1. The CDR3 nucleotides are TGTGCCAGCAGGGAACAGGGGGCTTGGGCAGATACGCAGTATTTT. Translated: CASREQGAWADTQYF.